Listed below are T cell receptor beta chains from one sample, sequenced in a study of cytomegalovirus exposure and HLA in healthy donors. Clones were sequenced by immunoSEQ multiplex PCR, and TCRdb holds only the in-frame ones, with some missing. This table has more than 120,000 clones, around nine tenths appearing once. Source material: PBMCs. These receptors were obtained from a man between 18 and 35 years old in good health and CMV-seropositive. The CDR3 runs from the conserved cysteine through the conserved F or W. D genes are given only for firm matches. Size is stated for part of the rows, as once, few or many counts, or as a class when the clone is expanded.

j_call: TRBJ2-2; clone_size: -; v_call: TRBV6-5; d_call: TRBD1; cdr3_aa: CASRKNTGAGELFF; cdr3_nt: TGTGCCAGCAGAAAAAATACAGGGGCCGGGGAGCTGTTTTTT
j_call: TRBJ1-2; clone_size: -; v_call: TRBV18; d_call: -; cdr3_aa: CASSPLSPLQGLYGYTF; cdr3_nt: TGTGCCAGCTCACCACTAAGTCCTCTACAGGGCCTCTATGGCTACACCTTC
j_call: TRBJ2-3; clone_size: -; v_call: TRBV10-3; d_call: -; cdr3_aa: CAISESDSYTDTQYF; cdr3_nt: TGTGCCATCAGTGAGTCCGACAGTTACACAGATACGCAGTATTTT
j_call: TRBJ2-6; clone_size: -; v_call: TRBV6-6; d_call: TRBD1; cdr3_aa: CASSDRAGANVLTF; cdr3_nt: TGTGCCAGCAGCGACAGGGCTGGGGCCAACGTCCTGACTTTC
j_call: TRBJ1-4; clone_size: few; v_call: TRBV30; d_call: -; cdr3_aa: CAWSRGTSGEKLFF; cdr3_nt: TGTGCCTGGAGTCGTGGGACTTCAGGTGAAAAACTGTTTTTT
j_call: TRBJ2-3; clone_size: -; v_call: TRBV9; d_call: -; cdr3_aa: CASSVDRLRTDTQYF; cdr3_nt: TGTGCCAGCAGCGTCGACAGGCTGAGGACAGATACGCAGTATTTT
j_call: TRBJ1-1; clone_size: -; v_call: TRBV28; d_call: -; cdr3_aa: CASSSRGNTEAFF; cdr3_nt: TGTGCCAGCAGTTCCAGGGGGAACACTGAAGCTTTCTTT
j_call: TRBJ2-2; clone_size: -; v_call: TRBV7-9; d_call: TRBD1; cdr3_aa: CASSPPGQRNTGELFF; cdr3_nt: TGTGCCAGCAGCCCACCGGGACAGAGGAACACCGGGGAGCTGTTTTTT
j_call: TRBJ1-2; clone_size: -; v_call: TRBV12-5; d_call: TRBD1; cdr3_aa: CASGGTGARYGYTF; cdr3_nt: TGTGCTAGTGGGGGGACAGGAGCACGCTATGGCTACACCTTC
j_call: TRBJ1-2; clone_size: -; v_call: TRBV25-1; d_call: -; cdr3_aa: CASSELANYGYTF; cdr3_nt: TGTGCCAGCAGCGAGTTAGCTAACTATGGCTACACCTTC
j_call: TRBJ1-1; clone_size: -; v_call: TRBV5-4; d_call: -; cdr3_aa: CASAQGEVNTEAFF; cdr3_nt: TGTGCCAGCGCTCAGGGCGAGGTTAACACTGAAGCTTTCTTT
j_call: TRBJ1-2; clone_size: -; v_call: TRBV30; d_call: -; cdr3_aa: CAWSDERNYGYTF; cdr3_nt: TGTGCCTGGAGTGACGAGAGGAACTATGGCTACACCTTC
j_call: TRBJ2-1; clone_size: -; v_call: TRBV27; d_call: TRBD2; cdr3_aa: CASSPVGTRGTNEQFF; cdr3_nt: TGTGCCAGCAGTCCCGTAGGGACTAGAGGAACGAATGAGCAGTTCTTC
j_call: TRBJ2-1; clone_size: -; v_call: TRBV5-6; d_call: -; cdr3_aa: CASSLTVEQFF; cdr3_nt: TGTGCCAGCAGCTTGACAGTCGAGCAGTTCTTC
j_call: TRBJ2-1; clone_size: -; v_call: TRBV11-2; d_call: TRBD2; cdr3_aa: CASSPLRLASYNEQFF; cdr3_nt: TGTGCCAGCAGCCCCCTTAGACTAGCCTCCTACAATGAGCAGTTCTTC
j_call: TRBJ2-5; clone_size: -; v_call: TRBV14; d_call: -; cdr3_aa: CASSLARPYKETQYF; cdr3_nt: TGTGCCAGCAGCCTAGCGAGGCCTTACAAAGAGACCCAGTACTTC
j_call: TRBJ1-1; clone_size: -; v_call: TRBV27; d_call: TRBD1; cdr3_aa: CASRARQGWKATEAFF; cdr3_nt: TGTGCCAGCAGAGCTCGACAGGGATGGAAAGCCACTGAAGCTTTCTTT
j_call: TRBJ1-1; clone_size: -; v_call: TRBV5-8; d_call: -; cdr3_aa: CASSLSWGDTEAFF; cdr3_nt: TGTGCCAGCAGCTTGTCGTGGGGGGACACTGAAGCTTTCTTT
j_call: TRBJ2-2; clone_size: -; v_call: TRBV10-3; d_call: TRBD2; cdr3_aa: CAISDLSWLAGEEDTGELFF; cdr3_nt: TGTGCCATCAGTGACCTTAGTTGGCTAGCGGGAGAGGAGGACACCGGGGAGCTGTTTTTT
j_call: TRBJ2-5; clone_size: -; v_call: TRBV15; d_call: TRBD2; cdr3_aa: CATSRLGASGEETQYF; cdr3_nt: TGTGCCACCAGCCGCCTAGGGGCTAGCGGGGAAGAGACCCAGTACTTC
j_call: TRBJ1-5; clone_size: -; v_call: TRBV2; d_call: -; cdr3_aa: CASSERSGGTQPQHF; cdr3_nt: TGTGCCAGCAGTGAAAGGAGTGGGGGGACTCAGCCCCAGCATTTT
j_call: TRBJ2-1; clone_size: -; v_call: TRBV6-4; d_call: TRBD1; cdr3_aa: CASSKDRGGEQFF; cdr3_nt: TGTGCCAGCAGTAAAGACAGGGGAGGAGAGCAGTTCTTC
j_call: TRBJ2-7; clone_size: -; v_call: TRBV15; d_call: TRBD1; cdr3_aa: CATSISGTDYEQYF; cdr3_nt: TGTGCCACCAGCATTTCCGGGACAGACTACGAGCAGTACTTC
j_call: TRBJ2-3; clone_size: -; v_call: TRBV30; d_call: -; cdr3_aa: CAWSVLGGTDTQYF; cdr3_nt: TGTGCCTGGAGTGTATTGGGCGGCACAGATACGCAGTATTTT
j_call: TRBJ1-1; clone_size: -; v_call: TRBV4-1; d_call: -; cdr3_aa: CASSLERFRGRTEAFF; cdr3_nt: TGCGCCAGCAGCTTAGAGAGGTTTCGGGGGAGGACTGAAGCTTTCTTT
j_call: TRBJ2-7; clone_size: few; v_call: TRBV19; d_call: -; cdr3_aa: CASAGTYEQYF; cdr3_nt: TGTGCCTCCGCGGGCACCTACGAGCAGTACTTC
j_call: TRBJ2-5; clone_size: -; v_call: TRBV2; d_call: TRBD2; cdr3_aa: CASSVTSGRSQETQYF; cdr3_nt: TGTGCCAGCAGTGTGACTAGCGGGAGGTCACAAGAGACCCAGTACTTC